The next 16 T cell receptor beta chains were all read from a single sample in a study of T-cell memory formation after mild COVID-19. MiXCR, run by TCRdb on the 5' RACE reads, gives a single entry per CDR3 protein. The table includes over 40,000 distinct CDR3 sequences, roughly an eighth detected once. Sequencing used PBMCs or a T cell subset sorted from them (not recorded which). Receptors were obtained from a man between 18 and 29 years old who had mild COVID-19 (a few samples of this study predate the infection). Cell type and time point are not known.

This clonotype was counted ten times or more. CDR3 sequence: CASSFGGAPETQYF. CDR3 bases: TGTGCCAGCAGCTTTGGAGGGGCCCCAGAGACCCAGTACTTC. The chain recombines TRBV7-9 with TRBJ2-5; tentative D call: TRBD2 (6 bases). Germline V lookup: CDR1 SEHNR, CDR2 FQNEAQ (reference sequence). V lost 3 bases, J lost 4 bases, and 12 bases lay in between. The CDR3 totals 14 residues.

This clonotype was counted between two and nine times. V is TRBV5-8 and J is TRBJ2-3; D may be TRBD1 or TRBD2 (5 bases each). This CDR3 is built from 16 residues. Germline V gives CDR1 SGHTS, CDR2 YDEGEE. The V and J ends lost 3 bases and 3 bases respectively, with 17 bases between them. The CDR3 sequence is CASSSTHRGRTDTQYF. In nucleotides, the CDR3 is TGTGCCAGCAGCTCGACCCATCGGGGACGGACAGATACGCAGTATTTT. Supplemented by reference TRBV5-8 and TRBJ2-3, the full variable domain reads EAGVTQSPTHLIKTRGQQATLRCSPISGHTSVYWYQQALGLGLQFLLWYDEGEERNRGNFPPRFSGRQFPNYSSELNVNALELEDSALYLCASSSTHRGRTDTQYFGPGTRLTVL.

This chain links TRBV14 with TRBJ2-7; perhaps TRBD2 as D (5 bases). The CDR3 contains 12 residues. Trimming removed 8 bases from V and 0 bases from J, with 8 bases in between. Looked up from germline, CDR1 is SGHDN and CDR2 is FVKESK. DNA for the CDR3: TGTGCCAGCGGGGAGACCTCCTACGAGCAGTACTTC. Protein sequence: CASGETSYEQYF.

This chain links TRBV6-1 with TRBJ1-6; TRBD1 might be the D (5 bases). Germline V gives CDR1 MNHNS, CDR2 SASEGT. This CDR3 spans 14 amino acids. The V and J ends lost 7 bases and 6 bases respectively, with 13 bases between them. This chain's CDR3 is CASNPRQSNSPLHF. The DNA for the CDR3 is TGTGCCAGCAACCCGAGACAGAGTAATTCACCCCTCCACTTT.

This clonotype was detected ten times or more. The chain uses TRBV5-6 and TRBJ2-3, with 9 nucleotides matching TRBD2. The CDR3 is made up of 15 amino acids. With V trimmed by 2 bases and J by 2 bases, 3 bases remained unmatched. Per germline, CDR1 SGHDT and CDR2 YYEEEE. The CDR3 reads CASSLPGLATDTQYF. CDR3 nucleotide sequence: TGTGCCAGCAGCTTACCGGGACTAGCCACAGATACGCAGTATTTT.

This clonotype appeared many times. The gene calls are TRBV6-5 and TRBJ2-2; the D is unclear. V shed 6 bases and J shed 3 bases, with 14 bases lying between them. This CDR3 is 15 amino acids long. Germline CDR1 MNHEY, CDR2 SVGAGI. The CDR3 loop is CASSLTVPDTGELFF. The CDR3 DNA follows: TGTGCCAGCAGCCTTACAGTCCCGGACACCGGGGAGCTGTTTTTT.

This clonotype occurred many times. This chain uses TRBV4-2 with TRBJ2-2; no reliable D call. CDR1 and CDR2 (germline): LGHNA, YNFKEQ. The CDR3 covers 13 residues. The V end lost 3 bases, the J end lost 7 bases, and 9 bases lay between the germline ends. CDR3 region: CASSQSGSGELFF. The CDR3, as DNA: TGTGCCAGCAGCCAGAGTGGCAGCGGGGAGCTGTTTTTT.

This clonotype was counted ten times or more. This rearrangement joins TRBV4-1 to TRBJ2-7, with D perhaps TRBD1 (6 bases). The CDR3 has 17 residues. Germline V gene lookup returns CDR1 MGHRA and CDR2 YSYEKL. Trimming cost V 0 bases and J 2 bases, with 17 bases left between them. The CDR3 DNA sequence: TGCGCCAGCAGCCAAGATTCCGGACAGTCCTGGCCCTACGAGCAGTACTTC. This gives the protein CASSQDSGQSWPYEQYF.

The chain couples TRBV5-1 to TRBJ1-1; the D is unclear. The germline CDR1 and CDR2 sequences are SGHRS and YFSETQ. There are 13 residues in the CDR3. V lost 3 bases, J lost 1 base, and 7 bases lay in between. The CDR3 coding sequence is TGCGCCAGCAGCTGGCAACAGAACACTGAAGCTTTCTTT. This sequence encodes CASSWQQNTEAFF.

The chain employs TRBV5-6 and TRBJ1-2; TRBD1 aligns across 9 bases. From germline, CDR1 is SGHDT and CDR2 YYEEEE. The J segment lost 6 bases and the V segment lost 3 bases, leaving 15 bases of the junction unmatched. CDR3 length: 17 residues. The CDR3 region is CASSSGPGQGREDGYTF. The DNA of the CDR3 is TGTGCCAGCAGCTCCGGACCGGGACAGGGTAGGGAGGATGGCTACACCTTC.

This chain connects TRBV20-1 to TRBJ2-5; 8 nucleotides agree with TRBD1. This CDR3 comprises 13 residues. The trim removed 6 bases at V and 5 bases at J, leaving 8 bases unmatched. The germline CDR1 and CDR2 sequences are DFQATT and SNEGSKA (reference sequence). This chain's CDR3 is CSARGRGHETQYF. Written as DNA, the CDR3 is TGCAGTGCGAGGGGCAGGGGGCACGAGACCCAGTACTTC.

The V and J genes are TRBV20-1 and TRBJ1-1; D remains unclear. Trimming left V 1 base short and J 1 base short, with 10 bases between. CDR3 length: 14 residues. CDR1 and CDR2 (germline): DFQATT, SNEGSKA (reference sequence). CDR3 in amino acids: CSARAHLGNTEAFF. In DNA form, the CDR3 reads TGCAGTGCTAGAGCCCATTTGGGGAACACTGAAGCTTTCTTT.

The V call is TRBV5-1, the J call TRBJ1-2; 10 nucleotides align to TRBD1. Germline CDR1 is SGHRS and CDR2 is YFSETQ. The CDR3 sequence is 13 residues long. V lost 3 bases to trimming and J lost 6 bases; unmatched junction nucleotides: 2. In DNA form, the CDR3 reads TGCGCCAGCAGCTCCGGACAGGGGGATGGCTACACCTTC. Translating gives CASSSGQGDGYTF.

There are a few counts of this clonotype. The chain carries TRBV5-1 and TRBJ1-4; unclear D gene. Germline-derived CDR1 and CDR2 are SGHRS and YFSETQ. Trimming pared 2 bases from V and 1 base from J, leaving 15 bases between. This CDR3 spans 17 amino acids. The CDR3 DNA reads as TGCGCCAGCAGCTTAGGCGTATCGTGGGGAACTAATGAAAAACTGTTTTTT. Amino acid sequence: CASSLGVSWGTNEKLFF.

Only a few counts were recorded for this clonotype. The rearrangement links TRBV5-1 to TRBJ2-1; a possible D gene is TRBD1 (6 bases). This CDR3 comprises 15 residues. Trimming took off 0 bases at V and 7 bases at J, with 14 bases between the two ends. Germline V CDR1 and CDR2: SGHRS, YFSETQ. CDR3 in amino acids: CASSLEGRGTNEQFF. CDR3 bases: TGCGCCAGCAGCTTGGAAGGTAGGGGGACAAATGAGCAGTTCTTC.

This clonotype has a handful of counts. J is TRBJ2-7 and V is TRBV7-9; 7 bases are shared with TRBD2. Trimming at V came to 5 bases and at J to 3 bases, leaving 7 bases not matched to a gene. The V gene's germline CDR1 is SEHNR and CDR2 FQNEAQ (reference sequence). There are 14 residues in the CDR3. The CDR3 spells CASSRGGGLYEQYF. In DNA, the CDR3 is TGTGCCAGCAGCCGTGGGGGGGGACTCTACGAGCAGTACTTC. Variable domain in full (rest from reference TRBV7-9 and TRBJ2-7): DTGVSQNPRHKITKRGQNVTFRCDPISEHNRLYWYRQTLGQGPEFLTYFQNEAQLEKSRLLSDRFSAERPKGSFSTLEIQRTEQGDSAMYLCASSRGGGLYEQYFGPGTRLTVT.